This T cell receptor (beta chain) was recovered during a study of beta chain features in type 1 diabetes. CDR1 is SGHTA and CDR2 is FQGNSA in the germline V gene. CDR3 size: 15 residues. The V segment lost 4 bases and the J segment 8 bases; nucleotides outside the gene matches: 8. Sorting of CD4+ naive, central memory, regulatory and stem cell-like memory cells was performed via CD45RO/CCR7/CD25/CD127/CD95/CD27. Sequencing targeted expressed TCRB transcripts, as all isolated RNA had been reverse transcribed. Profiled with immunoSEQ multiplex PCR; TCRdb holds only in-frame clones, not every one. The sample holds roughly 300,000 clones, less than 9.5% seen once.

This TCR was sampled from a young woman in good health. The chain carries TRBV7-2 and TRBJ1-4, with 9 nucleotides matching TRBD1. Source material: central memory CD4+ T cells from blood. CDR3 DNA sequence: TGTGCCAGCAGCTCGCTACAGGGGGCTGGCGAAAAACTGTTTTTT. Protein sequence: CASSSLQGAGEKLFF. Drawing the rest from reference TRBV7-2 and TRBJ1-4, the complete variable domain is GAGVSQSPSNKVTEKGKDVELRCDPISGHTALYWYRQSLGQGLEFLIYFQGNSAPDKSGLPSDRFSAERTGGSVSTLTIQRTQQEDSAVYLCASSSLQGAGEKLFFGSGTQLSVL.